This is a list of T cell receptor beta chains from one sample in a study of blood T cell repertoires in COVID-19. This table comes from immunoSEQ multiplex PCR, and its TCRdb copy is limited to in-frame clones, with some not included. The data hold some 250,000 clones, with about 86% observed a single time. Sequenced sample: peripheral blood. The receptors derive from a woman over 75 with acute or convalescent COVID-19. Both conserved end residues are part of each CDR3. Fields, in order: J gene, clone size, V gene, D gene, CDR3 protein, CDR3 DNA. D genes are given only for firm matches. Clone size is shown for a subset of rows, as once, few, many or a class of expanded clone.

j_call: TRBJ1-5; clone_size: NA; v_call: TRBV18; d_call: TRBD1; cdr3_aa: CASSLGQGTGQPQHF; cdr3_nt: TGTGCCAGCTCACTAGGACAGGGAACGGGTCAGCCCCAGCATTTT
j_call: TRBJ1-5; clone_size: NA; v_call: TRBV6-5; d_call: NA; cdr3_aa: CASFLAVYSNQPQHF; cdr3_nt: TGTGCCAGTTTTCTGGCGGTCTATAGCAATCAGCCCCAGCATTTT
j_call: TRBJ1-6; clone_size: NA; v_call: TRBV30; d_call: NA; cdr3_aa: CAWSGQPSSYNSPLHF; cdr3_nt: TGTGCCTGGAGTGGACAGCCGAGCTCCTATAATTCACCCCTCCACTTT
j_call: TRBJ1-5; clone_size: NA; v_call: TRBV28; d_call: NA; cdr3_aa: CASSRNYQPQHF; cdr3_nt: TGTGCCAGCAGCCGTAACTATCAGCCCCAGCATTTT
j_call: TRBJ2-1; clone_size: NA; v_call: TRBV6-6; d_call: TRBD1; cdr3_aa: CASSPHRGGSSYNEQFF; cdr3_nt: TGTGCCAGCAGTCCTCACAGGGGTGGGAGCTCCTACAATGAGCAGTTCTTC
j_call: TRBJ2-7; clone_size: NA; v_call: TRBV5-6; d_call: TRBD1; cdr3_aa: CASSGRDRKIYEQYF; cdr3_nt: TGTGCCAGCAGCGGCCGGGACAGAAAAATATACGAGCAGTACTTC
j_call: TRBJ2-3; clone_size: NA; v_call: TRBV15; d_call: NA; cdr3_aa: CAISTRGTDTQYF; cdr3_nt: TGTGCCATCTCTACGAGGGGCACAGATACGCAGTATTTT
j_call: TRBJ1-4; clone_size: NA; v_call: TRBV11-2; d_call: NA; cdr3_aa: CASSLTTGWGNEKLFF; cdr3_nt: TGTGCCAGCAGCTTAACCACAGGCTGGGGTAATGAAAAACTGTTTTTT
j_call: TRBJ2-6; clone_size: NA; v_call: TRBV7-2; d_call: NA; cdr3_aa: CASSFHAPRSGANVLTF; cdr3_nt: TGTGCCAGCAGCTTCCACGCCCCTAGGTCTGGGGCCAACGTCCTGACTTTC
j_call: TRBJ2-5; clone_size: NA; v_call: TRBV15; d_call: NA; cdr3_aa: CATSRSVASQRETQYF; cdr3_nt: TGTGCCACCAGCAGATCTGTAGCGTCCCAGAGGGAGACCCAGTACTTC
j_call: TRBJ1-5; clone_size: NA; v_call: TRBV18; d_call: TRBD1; cdr3_aa: CASSPDRDQPQHF; cdr3_nt: TGTGCCAGCTCACCAGACAGGGATCAGCCCCAGCATTTT
j_call: TRBJ2-3; clone_size: NA; v_call: TRBV5-4; d_call: TRBD2; cdr3_aa: CASSSLAGRAGDTQYF; cdr3_nt: TGTGCCAGCAGCTCATTAGCGGGCCGGGCAGGAGATACGCAGTATTTT
j_call: TRBJ1-2; clone_size: NA; v_call: TRBV28; d_call: TRBD1; cdr3_aa: CASSLQDREDGYTF; cdr3_nt: TGTGCCAGCAGTTTACAGGACAGGGAGGATGGCTACACCTTC
j_call: TRBJ1-6; clone_size: few; v_call: TRBV18; d_call: NA; cdr3_aa: CASSPNGRDNSPLHF; cdr3_nt: TGTGCCAGCTCACCTAACGGGAGGGATAATTCACCCCTCCACTTT
j_call: TRBJ1-2; clone_size: few; v_call: TRBV9; d_call: NA; cdr3_aa: CASSLEGGLGLGGYTF; cdr3_nt: TGTGCCAGCAGCCTAGAGGGTGGACTGGGACTGGGTGGCTACACCTTC
j_call: TRBJ1-5; clone_size: NA; v_call: TRBV6-1; d_call: NA; cdr3_aa: CASSGFGRGNNQPQHF; cdr3_nt: TGTGCCAGCAGTGGGTTCGGTAGGGGGAACAATCAGCCCCAGCATTTT
j_call: TRBJ1-5; clone_size: NA; v_call: TRBV5-1; d_call: NA; cdr3_aa: CASSPASGGNQPQHF; cdr3_nt: TGCGCCAGCAGCCCCGCTAGTGGGGGGAATCAGCCCCAGCATTTT
j_call: TRBJ1-1; clone_size: once; v_call: TRBV18; d_call: NA; cdr3_aa: CASSQRENTEAFF; cdr3_nt: TGTGCCAGCTCACAACGAGAGAACACTGAAGCTTTCTTT
j_call: TRBJ1-1; clone_size: NA; v_call: TRBV7-8; d_call: NA; cdr3_aa: CASSLDGRANTEAFF; cdr3_nt: TGTGCCAGCAGCTTAGACGGCAGGGCGAACACTGAAGCTTTCTTT
j_call: TRBJ1-1; clone_size: NA; v_call: TRBV19; d_call: NA; cdr3_aa: CASSPRPPGVWGGVDQNTEAFF; cdr3_nt: TGTGCCAGTAGCCCTCGCCCCCCAGGGGTTTGGGGGGGGGTTGACCAGAACACTGAAGCTTTCTTT
j_call: TRBJ1-6; clone_size: NA; v_call: TRBV3-1/TRBV3-2; d_call: NA; cdr3_aa: CASSQDVGDFHF; cdr3_nt: TGTGCCAGCAGCCAAGATGTCGGGGACTTCCACTTT
j_call: TRBJ2-5; clone_size: NA; v_call: TRBV7-7; d_call: TRBD2; cdr3_aa: CASSPEGAGGGTQYF; cdr3_nt: TGTGCTAGCAGCCCGGAGGGAGCGGGGGGAGGGACCCAGTACTTC
j_call: TRBJ1-6; clone_size: once; v_call: TRBV27; d_call: NA; cdr3_aa: CASSRYERLDSPLHF; cdr3_nt: TGTGCCAGCAGCCGGTATGAGAGGCTAGATTCACCCCTCCACTTT
j_call: TRBJ2-4; clone_size: NA; v_call: TRBV6-1; d_call: NA; cdr3_aa: CASSEARGGSIQYF; cdr3_nt: TGTGCCAGCAGTGAAGCCAGGGGCGGGAGCATTCAGTACTTC
j_call: TRBJ1-6; clone_size: NA; v_call: TRBV18; d_call: NA; cdr3_aa: CASSLIQGFNSPLHF; cdr3_nt: TGTGCCAGCTCACTAATCCAGGGGTTTAATTCACCCCTCCACTTT
j_call: TRBJ2-7; clone_size: few; v_call: TRBV15; d_call: NA; cdr3_aa: CATSRERGGSYEQYF; cdr3_nt: TGTGCCACCAGCAGAGAAAGAGGGGGCTCCTACGAGCAGTACTTC
j_call: TRBJ1-4; clone_size: NA; v_call: TRBV5-1; d_call: TRBD1; cdr3_aa: CASSWGQAFNEKLFF; cdr3_nt: TGCGCCAGCAGCTGGGGACAGGCCTTTAATGAAAAACTGTTTTTT
j_call: TRBJ1-1; clone_size: NA; v_call: TRBV28; d_call: NA; cdr3_aa: CASHMSPGNTEAFF; cdr3_nt: TGTGCCAGCCATATGTCACCCGGGAACACTGAAGCTTTCTTT
j_call: TRBJ2-7; clone_size: NA; v_call: TRBV9; d_call: TRBD1; cdr3_aa: CASSRGLWTGGSYEQYF; cdr3_nt: TGTGCCAGCAGCAGGGGTCTTTGGACAGGGGGCTCCTACGAGCAGTACTTC
j_call: TRBJ2-7; clone_size: few; v_call: TRBV20-1; d_call: NA; cdr3_aa: CSLIQGRENF; cdr3_nt: TGCAGCCTTATACAGGGCAGGGAGAACTTC
j_call: TRBJ1-1; clone_size: NA; v_call: TRBV18; d_call: NA; cdr3_aa: CASSSDKNTEAFF; cdr3_nt: TGTGCCAGCTCCTCGGACAAGAACACTGAAGCTTTCTTT
j_call: TRBJ2-3; clone_size: NA; v_call: TRBV19; d_call: NA; cdr3_aa: CASSLGPGGAVTDTQYF; cdr3_nt: TGTGCCAGTAGTCTCGGACCTGGGGGGGCCGTCACAGATACGCAGTATTTT
j_call: TRBJ1-2; clone_size: NA; v_call: TRBV28; d_call: TRBD1; cdr3_aa: CASSPPDRGTNYGYTF; cdr3_nt: TGTGCCAGCAGTCCCCCCGACAGGGGAACTAACTATGGCTACACCTTC
j_call: TRBJ1-2; clone_size: NA; v_call: TRBV9; d_call: NA; cdr3_aa: CASSSIVTGLYGYTF; cdr3_nt: TGTGCCAGCAGCTCCATAGTAACAGGGTTGTATGGCTACACCTTC
j_call: TRBJ2-7; clone_size: NA; v_call: TRBV7-2; d_call: TRBD2; cdr3_aa: CASRLAGAFSYEQYF; cdr3_nt: TGTGCCAGCAGACTAGCGGGGGCTTTCTCCTACGAGCAGTACTTC
j_call: TRBJ2-2; clone_size: NA; v_call: TRBV5-1; d_call: NA; cdr3_aa: CASSLEGENTGELFF; cdr3_nt: TGCGCCAGCAGCTTGGAAGGGGAGAACACCGGGGAGCTGTTTTTT
j_call: TRBJ1-2; clone_size: NA; v_call: TRBV2; d_call: NA; cdr3_aa: CASSDWEAGNYGYTF; cdr3_nt: TGTGCCAGCAGTGATTGGGAGGCGGGCAACTATGGCTACACCTTC
j_call: TRBJ2-7; clone_size: NA; v_call: TRBV5-1; d_call: TRBD2; cdr3_aa: CASSLAQGGDLYEQYF; cdr3_nt: TGCGCCAGCAGCTTGGCCCAGGGAGGGGACCTTTACGAGCAGTACTTC